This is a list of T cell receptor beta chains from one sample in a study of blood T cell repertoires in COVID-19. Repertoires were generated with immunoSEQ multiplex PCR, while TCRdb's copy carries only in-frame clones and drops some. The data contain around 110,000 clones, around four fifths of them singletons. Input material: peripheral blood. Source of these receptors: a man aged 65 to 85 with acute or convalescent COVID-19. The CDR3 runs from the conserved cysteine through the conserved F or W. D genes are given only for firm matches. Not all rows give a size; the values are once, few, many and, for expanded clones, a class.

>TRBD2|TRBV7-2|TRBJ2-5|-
TGTGCCAGCAGCTCCGGGACTAGCCGCAGGGAGACCCAGTACTTC
CASSSGTSRRETQYF
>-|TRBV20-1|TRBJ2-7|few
TGCAGTGCTTCACAGGGCTACGAGCAGTACTTC
CSASQGYEQYF
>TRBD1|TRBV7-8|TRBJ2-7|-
TGTGCCAGCAGCCCGGACAGGGGAAGGGACGAGCAGTACTTC
CASSPDRGRDEQYF
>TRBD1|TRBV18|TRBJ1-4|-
TGTGCCAGCTCAACCGGGACAGTGAATGAAAAACTGTTTTTT
CASSTGTVNEKLFF
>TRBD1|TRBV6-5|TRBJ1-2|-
TGTGCCAGCAGTTCCGGGACAGGGAACTCTCTGGGAGGCTACACCTTC
CASSSGTGNSLGGYTF
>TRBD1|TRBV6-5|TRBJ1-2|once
TGTGCCAGCAGTCGACAGGGGCGGAGCTACACCTTC
CASSRQGRSYTF
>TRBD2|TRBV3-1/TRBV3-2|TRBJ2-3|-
TGTGCCAGCAGTCTAGGACTAGCTGCAGATACGCAGTATTTT
CASSLGLAADTQYF
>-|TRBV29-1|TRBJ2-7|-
TGCAGCGACCCACCCCAGGGTGGAGGGACCTACGAGCAGTACTTC
CSDPPQGGGTYEQYF
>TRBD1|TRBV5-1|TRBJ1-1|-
TGCGCCAGCAGCCCCCGAGACAGGGACACTGAAGCTTTCTTT
CASSPRDRDTEAFF
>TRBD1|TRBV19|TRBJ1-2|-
TGTGCCAGTAGAACAGGGGGCGCTTCCTATGGCTCCACCTTC
CASRTGGASYGSTF
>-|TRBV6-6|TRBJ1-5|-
TGTGCCAGCAGTTACTCAGGGAGGAGAAGCAATCAGCCCCAGCATTTT
CASSYSGRRSNQPQHF
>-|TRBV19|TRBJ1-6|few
TGTGCCAGTAGTATAGACGGGGGAAATTCACCCCTCCACTTT
CASSIDGGNSPLHF
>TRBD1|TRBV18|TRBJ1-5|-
TGTGCCAGCTCACCACGACAGGGGGACAATCAGCCCCAGCATTTT
CASSPRQGDNQPQHF
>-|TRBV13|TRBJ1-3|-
TGTGCCAGCAGCATAGCAGGGGTAGGAAACACCATATATTTT
CASSIAGVGNTIYF
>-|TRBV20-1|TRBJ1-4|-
TGCAGTGCTAGTCTCAGGGAGGGGAGGGAAAAACTGTTTTTT
CSASLREGREKLFF
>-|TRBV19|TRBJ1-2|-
TGTGCCAGTCGCCCCTTGACAGACTATGGCTACACCTTC
CASRPLTDYGYTF
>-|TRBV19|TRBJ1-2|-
TGTGCCAGTACCCGGCAGGGGAACTATGGCTACACCTTC
CASTRQGNYGYTF
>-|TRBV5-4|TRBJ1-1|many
TGTGCCAGCAGCTTGTCAACGGTTAACACTGAAGCTTTCTTT
CASSLSTVNTEAFF
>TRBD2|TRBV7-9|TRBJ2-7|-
TGTGCCAGCAGCTTAGCGACGGGGGGGCACGAGCAGTACTTC
CASSLATGGHEQYF
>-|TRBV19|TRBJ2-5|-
TGTGCCAGTAGCCTACAGGGCCAAGAGACCCAGTACTTC
CASSLQGQETQYF